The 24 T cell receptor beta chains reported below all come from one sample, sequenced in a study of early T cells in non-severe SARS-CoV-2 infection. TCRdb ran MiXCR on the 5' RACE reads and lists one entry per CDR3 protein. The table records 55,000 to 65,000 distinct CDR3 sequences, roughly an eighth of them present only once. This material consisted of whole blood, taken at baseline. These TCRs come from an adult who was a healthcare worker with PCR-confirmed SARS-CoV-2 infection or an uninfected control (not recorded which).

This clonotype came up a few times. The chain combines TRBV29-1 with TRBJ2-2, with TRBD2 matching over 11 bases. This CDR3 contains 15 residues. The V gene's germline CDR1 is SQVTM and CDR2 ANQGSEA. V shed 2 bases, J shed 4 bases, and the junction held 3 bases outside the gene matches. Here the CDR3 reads CSVELLAGGTGELFF. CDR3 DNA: TGCAGCGTTGAACTCCTAGCGGGAGGCACCGGGGAGCTGTTTTTT.

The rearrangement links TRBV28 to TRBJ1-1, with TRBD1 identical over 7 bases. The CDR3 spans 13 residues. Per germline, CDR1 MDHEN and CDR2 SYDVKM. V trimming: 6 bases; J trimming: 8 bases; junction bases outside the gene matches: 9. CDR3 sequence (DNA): TGTGCCAGCAGCCTAGGGACAGCGGGGGAAGCTTTCTTT. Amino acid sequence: CASSLGTAGEAFF.

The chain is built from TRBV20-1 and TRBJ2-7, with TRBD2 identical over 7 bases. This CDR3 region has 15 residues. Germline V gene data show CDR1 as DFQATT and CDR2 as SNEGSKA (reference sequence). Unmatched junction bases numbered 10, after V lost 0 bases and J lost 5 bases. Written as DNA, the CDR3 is TGCAGTGCTAGAGATTCGGCGGGAGCTATCAACGAGCAGTACTTC. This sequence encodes CSARDSAGAINEQYF.

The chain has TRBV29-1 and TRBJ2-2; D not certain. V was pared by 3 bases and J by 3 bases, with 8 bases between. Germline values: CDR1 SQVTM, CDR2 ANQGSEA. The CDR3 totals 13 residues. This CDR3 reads CSVDSDYTGELFF. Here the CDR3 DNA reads TGCAGCGTTGATTCTGACTACACCGGGGAGCTGTTTTTT.

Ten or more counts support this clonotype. This CDR3 is CASSPTRTGEVEKLFF. CDR3 in DNA: TGTGCCAGCAGCCCAACCCGGACAGGGGAAGTGGAAAAACTGTTTTTT. The V call is TRBV9, the J call TRBJ1-4, with 9 bases that match TRBD1. The CDR3 runs 16 residues. Germline CDR1 reads SGDLS; CDR2 reads YYNGEE. V shed 4 bases and J 8 bases; nucleotides not matched to a gene: 12.

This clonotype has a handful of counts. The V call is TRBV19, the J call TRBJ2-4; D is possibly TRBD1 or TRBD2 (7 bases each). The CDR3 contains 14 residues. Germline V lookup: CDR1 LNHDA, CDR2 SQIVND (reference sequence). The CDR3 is CGSTGEGAKNIQYF. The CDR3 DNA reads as TGTGGATCCACAGGGGAGGGGGCCAAAAACATTCAGTACTTC.

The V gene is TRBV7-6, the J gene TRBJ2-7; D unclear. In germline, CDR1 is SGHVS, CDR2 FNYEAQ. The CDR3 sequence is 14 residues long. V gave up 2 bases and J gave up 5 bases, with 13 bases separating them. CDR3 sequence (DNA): TGTGCCAGCAGCTTAACGGGCTTACGGGACGAGCAGTACTTC. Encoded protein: CASSLTGLRDEQYF.

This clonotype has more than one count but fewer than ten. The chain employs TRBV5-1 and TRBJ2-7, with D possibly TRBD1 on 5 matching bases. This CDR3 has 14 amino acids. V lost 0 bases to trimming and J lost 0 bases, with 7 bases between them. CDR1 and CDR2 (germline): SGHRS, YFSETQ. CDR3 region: CASSLVDNSYEQYF. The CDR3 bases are TGCGCCAGCAGCTTGGTGGACAACTCCTACGAGCAGTACTTC.

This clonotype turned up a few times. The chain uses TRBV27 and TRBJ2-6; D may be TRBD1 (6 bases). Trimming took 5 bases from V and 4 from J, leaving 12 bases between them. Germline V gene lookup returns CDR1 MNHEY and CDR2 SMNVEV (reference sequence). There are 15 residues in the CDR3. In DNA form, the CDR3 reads TGTGCCAGCAGTCCTTGGACAGCCGGGGCCAACGTCCTGACTTTC. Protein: CASSPWTAGANVLTF.

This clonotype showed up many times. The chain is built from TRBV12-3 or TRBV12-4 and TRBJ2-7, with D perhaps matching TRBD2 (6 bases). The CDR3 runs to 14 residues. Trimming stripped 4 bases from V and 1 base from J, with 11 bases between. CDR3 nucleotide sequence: TGTGCCAGCAGTTCGGGGGAGGCTTCCTACGAGCAGTACTTC. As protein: CASSSGEASYEQYF.

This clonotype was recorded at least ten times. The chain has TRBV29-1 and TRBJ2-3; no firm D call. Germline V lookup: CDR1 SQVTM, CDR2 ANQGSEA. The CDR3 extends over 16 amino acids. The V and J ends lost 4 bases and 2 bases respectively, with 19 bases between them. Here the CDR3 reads CSVAGVGDGATDTQYF. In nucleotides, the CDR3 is TGCAGCGTTGCGGGTGTCGGAGACGGAGCCACAGATACGCAGTATTTT.

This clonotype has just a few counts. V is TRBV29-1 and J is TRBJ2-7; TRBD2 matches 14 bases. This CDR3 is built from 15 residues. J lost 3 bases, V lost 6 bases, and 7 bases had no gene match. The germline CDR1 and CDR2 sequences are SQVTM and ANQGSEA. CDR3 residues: CSVKTGTSGSYEQYF. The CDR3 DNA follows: TGCAGCGTGAAAACCGGGACTAGCGGGAGCTACGAGCAGTACTTC.

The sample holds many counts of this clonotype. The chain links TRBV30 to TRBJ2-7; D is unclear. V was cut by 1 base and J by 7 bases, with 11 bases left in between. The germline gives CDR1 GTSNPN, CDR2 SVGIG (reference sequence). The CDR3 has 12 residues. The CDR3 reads CAWSALWVEQYF. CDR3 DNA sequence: TGTGCCTGGAGTGCATTATGGGTTGAGCAGTACTTC.

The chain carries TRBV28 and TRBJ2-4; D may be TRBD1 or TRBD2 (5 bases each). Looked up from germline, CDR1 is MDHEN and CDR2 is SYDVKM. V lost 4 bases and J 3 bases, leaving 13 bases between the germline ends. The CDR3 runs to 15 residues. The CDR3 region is CASSSGDLDKNIQYF. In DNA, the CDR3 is TGTGCCAGCAGTTCCGGGGACCTTGACAAAAACATTCAGTACTTC.

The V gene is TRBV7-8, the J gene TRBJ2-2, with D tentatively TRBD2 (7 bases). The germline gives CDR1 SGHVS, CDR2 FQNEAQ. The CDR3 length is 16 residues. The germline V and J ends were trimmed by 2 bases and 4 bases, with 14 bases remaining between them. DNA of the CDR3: TGTGCCAGCAGCTTATCACGTGGGGGGGCCACCGGGGAGCTGTTTTTT. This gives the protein CASSLSRGGATGELFF.

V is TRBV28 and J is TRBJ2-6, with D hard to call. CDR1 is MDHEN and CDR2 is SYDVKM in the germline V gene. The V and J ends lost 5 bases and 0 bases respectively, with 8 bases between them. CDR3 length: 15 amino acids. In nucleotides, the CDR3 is TGTGCCAGCAGTCCCGTGAGCTCTGGGGCCAACGTCCTGACTTTC. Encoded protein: CASSPVSSGANVLTF.

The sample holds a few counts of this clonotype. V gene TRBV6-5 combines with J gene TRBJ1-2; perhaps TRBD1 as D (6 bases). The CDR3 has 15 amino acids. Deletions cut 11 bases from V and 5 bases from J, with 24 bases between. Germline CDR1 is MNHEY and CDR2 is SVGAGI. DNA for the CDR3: TGTGCCCTGAACCCCCCATGGGCAGGGGAATATGGCTACACCTTC. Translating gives CALNPPWAGEYGYTF.

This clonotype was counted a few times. This CDR3 reads CASSAVTRTGHNEQFF. The CDR3 nucleotides read TGTGCCAGCAGTGCCGTAACTCGGACAGGACACAATGAGCAGTTCTTC. This chain connects TRBV6-1 to TRBJ2-1, with 7 nucleotides matching TRBD1. The J segment lost 5 bases and the V segment lost 4 bases, leaving 11 bases of the junction unmatched. Per the germline V gene, CDR1 is MNHNS and CDR2 is SASEGT. The length of the CDR3 is 16 residues.

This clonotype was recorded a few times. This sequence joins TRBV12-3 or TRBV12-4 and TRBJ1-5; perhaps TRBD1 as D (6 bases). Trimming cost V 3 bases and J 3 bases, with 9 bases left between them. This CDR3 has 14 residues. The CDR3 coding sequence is TGTGCCAGCAGTTTCCGGGGGCTCAATCAGCCCCAGCATTTT. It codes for CASSFRGLNQPQHF.

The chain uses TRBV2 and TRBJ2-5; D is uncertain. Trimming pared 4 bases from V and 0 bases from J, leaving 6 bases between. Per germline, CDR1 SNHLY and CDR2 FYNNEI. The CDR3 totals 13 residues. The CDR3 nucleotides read TGTGCCAGCAGTGGGCTAGACCAAGAGACCCAGTACTTC. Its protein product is CASSGLDQETQYF.

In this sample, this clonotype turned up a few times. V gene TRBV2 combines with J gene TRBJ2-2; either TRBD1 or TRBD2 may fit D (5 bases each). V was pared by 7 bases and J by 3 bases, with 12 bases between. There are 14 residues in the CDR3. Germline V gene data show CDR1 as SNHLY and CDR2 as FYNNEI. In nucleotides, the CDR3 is TGTGCCAGCATCGCCAGGGAGCACACCGGGGAGCTGTTTTTT. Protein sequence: CASIAREHTGELFF.

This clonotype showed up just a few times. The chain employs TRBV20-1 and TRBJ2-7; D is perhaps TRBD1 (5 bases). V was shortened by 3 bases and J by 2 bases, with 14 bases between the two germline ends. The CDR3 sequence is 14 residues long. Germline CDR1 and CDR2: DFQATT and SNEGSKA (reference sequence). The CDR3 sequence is CSARGRTATYEQYF. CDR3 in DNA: TGCAGTGCTAGGGGGCGGACCGCAACCTACGAGCAGTACTTC.

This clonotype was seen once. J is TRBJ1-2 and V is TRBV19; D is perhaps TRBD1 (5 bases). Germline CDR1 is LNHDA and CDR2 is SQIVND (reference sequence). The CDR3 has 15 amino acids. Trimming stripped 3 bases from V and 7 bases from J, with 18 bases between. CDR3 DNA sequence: TGTGCCAGTAGTATCCAGGGCGAGGGAGTCGGTGGCTACACCTTC. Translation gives CASSIQGEGVGGYTF.

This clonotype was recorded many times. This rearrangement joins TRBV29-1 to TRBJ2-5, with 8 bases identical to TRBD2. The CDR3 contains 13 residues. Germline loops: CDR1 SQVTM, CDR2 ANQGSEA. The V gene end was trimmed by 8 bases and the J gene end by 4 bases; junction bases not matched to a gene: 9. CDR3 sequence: CSPSGRRRETQYF. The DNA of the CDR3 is TGCAGCCCCAGCGGGAGACGAAGAGAGACCCAGTACTTC.